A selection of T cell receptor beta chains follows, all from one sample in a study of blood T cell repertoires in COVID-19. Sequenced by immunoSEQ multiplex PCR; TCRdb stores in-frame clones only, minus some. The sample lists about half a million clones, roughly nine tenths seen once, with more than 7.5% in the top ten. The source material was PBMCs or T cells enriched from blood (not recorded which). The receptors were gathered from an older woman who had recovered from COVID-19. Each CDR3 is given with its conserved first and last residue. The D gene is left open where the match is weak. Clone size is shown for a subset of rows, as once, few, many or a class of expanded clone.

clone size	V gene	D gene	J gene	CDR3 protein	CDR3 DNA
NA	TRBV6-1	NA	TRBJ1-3	CASSEALPGLFYDNTIYF	TGTGCCAGCAGTGAAGCGTTACCGGGACTTTTTTATGATAACACCATATATTTT
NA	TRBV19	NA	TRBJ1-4	CASKLWGREKLFF	TGTGCCAGTAAACTTTGGGGCAGGGAAAAACTGTTTTTT
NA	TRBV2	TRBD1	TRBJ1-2	CASSEGRGLGGYTF	TGTGCCAGCAGTGAGGGCAGGGGGCTCGGGGGCTACACCTTC
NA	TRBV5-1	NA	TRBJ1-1	CASSLKGLAALGGEAFF	TGCGCCAGCAGCTTGAAAGGACTCGCAGCCCTGGGCGGGGAAGCTTTCTTT
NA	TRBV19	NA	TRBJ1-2	CASSTSFLLLYGYTF	TGTGCCAGTAGTACGTCGTTCCTACTCCTCTATGGCTACACCTTC
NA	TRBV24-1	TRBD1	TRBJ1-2	CATSDTRTGGINYGYTF	TGTGCCACCAGTGATACCAGGACAGGGGGCATTAACTATGGCTACACCTTC
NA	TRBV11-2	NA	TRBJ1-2	CASSLDLNGDGYTF	TGTGCCAGCAGCTTAGATCTGAACGGGGATGGCTACACCTTC
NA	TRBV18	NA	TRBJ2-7	CASTAGEEQYF	TGTGCCAGCACCGCCGGGGAAGAGCAGTACTTC
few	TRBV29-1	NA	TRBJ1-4	CSARDNNEKLFF	TGCAGCGCCCGGGACAATAATGAAAAACTGTTTTTT
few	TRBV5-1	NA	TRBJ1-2	CASSLNNGHYGYTF	TGCGCCAGCAGCTTGAACAATGGGCACTATGGCTACACCTTC
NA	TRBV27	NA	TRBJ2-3	CATAEGVPDTQYF	TGTGCCACCGCCGAAGGGGTCCCAGATACGCAGTATTTT
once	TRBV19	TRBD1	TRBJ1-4	CASSRQGDGEKLFF	TGTGCCAGTAGCCGACAGGGAGACGGTGAAAAACTGTTTTTT
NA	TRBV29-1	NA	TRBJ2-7	CSVSTGYEQYF	TGCAGCGTATCTACCGGGTACGAGCAGTACTTC
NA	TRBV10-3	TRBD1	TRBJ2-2	CAIPGTADTGELFF	TGTGCCATCCCCGGGACAGCAGACACCGGGGAGCTGTTTTTT
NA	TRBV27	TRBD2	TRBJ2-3	CASKQNSGGAEDTQYF	TGTGCCAGCAAACAAAATAGCGGGGGGGCGGAAGATACGCAGTATTTT
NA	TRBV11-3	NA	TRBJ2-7	CASSLESVTYEQYF	TGTGCCAGCAGCTTAGAATCGGTAACCTACGAGCAGTACTTC